This passage covers 5 T cell receptor beta chains from one sample sequenced in a study of blood T cell repertoires in COVID-19. Repertoires were generated with immunoSEQ multiplex PCR, while TCRdb's copy carries only in-frame clones and drops some. The repertoire holds 110,000 to 150,000 clones, with roughly 86% as singletons. Specimen: peripheral blood. The receptors were sampled from a human donor in a cohort sampled during active COVID-19.

V gene TRBV6-5 combines with J gene TRBJ2-3, with 11 bases matching TRBD1. The CDR3 totals 15 residues. Trimming took 6 bases from V and 5 from J; bases not matched to a gene: 7. The germline gives CDR1 MNHEY, CDR2 SVGAGI. The CDR3 here is CASRRDRGTGDTQYF. CDR3 DNA: TGTGCCAGCAGACGGGACAGGGGGACAGGAGATACGCAGTATTTT.

This clone is classed as medium-sized. The chain is built from TRBV19 and TRBJ2-2, with TRBD2 identical over 10 bases. Germline V gives CDR1 LNHDA, CDR2 SQIVND (reference sequence). CDR3 length: 14 amino acids. The ends lost 4 bases at V and 5 bases at J; junction bases unmatched: 1. The CDR3: CASSRLAGTGELFF. Written as DNA, the CDR3 is TGTGCCAGTAGTAGACTAGCGGGTACCGGGGAGCTGTTTTTT.

This clone turned up a few times. The gene calls are TRBV6-2 or TRBV6-3 and TRBJ2-1, with 9 bases identical to TRBD2. Germline loops: CDR1 MNHEY, CDR2 SVGEGT. Losses at the gene ends were 6 bases for V and 5 bases for J; bases not matched to a gene: 8. The CDR3 loop spans 15 amino acids. CDR3 nucleotide sequence: TGTGCCAGCAGACCTGGACTAGCGACCCACAATGAGCAGTTCTTC. Residues: CASRPGLATHNEQFF.

The chain combines TRBV10-2 with TRBJ1-6; possible D gene TRBD1, 6 bases. Trimming shortened V by 3 bases and J by 4 bases, and 10 bases separated the two germline ends. The CDR3 is made up of 15 amino acids. Germline V CDR1 and CDR2: WSHSY, SAAADI. DNA for the CDR3: TGCGCCAGCAGTGACCAGACAGGTTATAATTCACCCCTCCACTTT. It codes for CASSDQTGYNSPLHF.

This clone was detected only once. This rearrangement joins TRBV11-2 to TRBJ2-2; 8 bases are a match to TRBD2. V shed 4 bases, J shed 6 bases, and the junction held 4 bases outside the gene matches. Looked up from germline, CDR1 is SGHAT and CDR2 is FQNNGV. The CDR3 has 14 amino acids. The CDR3 reads CASSSGLVSGELFF. As DNA, the CDR3 is TGTGCCAGCAGCTCGGGACTAGTTTCCGGGGAGCTGTTTTTT.